What follows are 7 T cell receptor beta chains derived from one specimen sequenced in a study of spatial heterogeneity in lung cancer. Study conclusions and caveats: Tumor mutation counts were tracked by expanded intratumoral alpha and beta TCR counts.

TCRdb fed the 5' RACE reads into MiXCR, producing one record per CDR3 protein. The sample has thousands of distinct CDR3 sequences, over 11% seen once; the top ten hold roughly an eighth. Time point denoted: sample taken at primary tumor resection. Their recognized antigens are unknown. The specimen was lung tumor tissue, collected at surgery. The source is a male donor with early-stage non-small cell lung cancer.

This clonotype was seen repeatedly, ten times or more. This beta chain is a stray sequence in a library constructed for alpha chains; its clone size is not meaningful. The V and J genes are TRBV4-1 and TRBJ1-4; 7 bases fit TRBD1. The junction had 5 bases not matched to a gene; V was cut back by 0 bases and J by 4 bases. CDR3 length: 16 amino acids. Per germline, CDR1 MGHRA and CDR2 YSYEKL. CDR3 amino acids: CASSQDQGQSNEKLFF. CDR3 DNA: TGCGCCAGCAGCCAAGATCAGGGACAGAGTAATGAAAAACTGTTTTTT.

This clonotype was counted many times. The library was built for alpha chains, so this beta chain is an off-target read and its size means little. This chain joins TRBV24-1 and TRBJ1-5, with D possibly being TRBD1 (5 bases). This CDR3 is built from 13 residues. V was cut by 5 bases and J by 5 bases, with 9 bases left in between. CDR1 is KGHDR and CDR2 is SFDVKD in the germline V gene. The CDR3 DNA reads TGTGCCACCAGTGCCGACAGTTATCAGCCCCAGCATTTT. Its protein is CATSADSYQPQHF.

This clonotype was found a few times. A library made for alpha chains picked up this beta chain off target, so its size means little. The chain recombines TRBV11-3 with TRBJ2-1, with 8 bases aligning to TRBD2. This CDR3 spans 14 amino acids. V was clipped by 1 base and J by 4 bases; unmatched bases: 0. CDR1 and CDR2 (germline): SGHNT, YENEEA. CDR3 sequence reads: CASSLAGGYNEQFF. The DNA of the CDR3 is TGTGCCAGCAGCTTAGCGGGAGGGTACAATGAGCAGTTCTTC.

This clonotype was counted ten times or more. This beta chain turned up in a library designed for alpha chains; as an off-target read, its abundance says little. V is TRBV5-1 and J is TRBJ2-3, with 7 bases aligning to TRBD1. CDR1 and CDR2 (germline): SGHRS, YFSETQ. The CDR3 sequence is 16 residues long. V dropped 0 bases and J dropped 5; count of bases not matched to a gene: 9. In nucleotides, the CDR3 is TGCGCCAGCAGCTTGGACAGGGGCTACGCACAAGATACGCAGTATTTT. It codes for CASSLDRGYAQDTQYF.

As concerns this clonotype: Because this beta chain is a stray read in a library intended to capture alpha chains, its abundance should not be given much weight. The chain uses TRBV30 and TRBJ2-5; perhaps TRBD1 as D (6 bases). CDR3 size: 14 residues. The germline V gene encodes CDR1 GTSNPN and CDR2 SVGIG (reference sequence). Trimming shortened V by 5 bases and J by 5 bases, and 18 bases separated the two germline ends. The CDR3, as DNA: TGTGCCTGGGGGGAAGGACAGCCCGGGGAGACCCAGTACTTC. Amino acids: CAWGEGQPGETQYF. Filled out from reference TRBV30 and TRBJ2-5, the complete variable domain reads SQTIHQWPATLVQPVGSPLSLECTVEGTSNPNLYWYRQAAGRGLQLLFYSVGIGQISSEVPQNLSASRPQDRQFILSSKKLLLSDSGFYLCAWGEGQPGETQYFGPGTRLLVL.

This clonotype has ten or more counts. Little can be read into the size of this beta chain, an off-target read in a library designed for alpha chains. V usage is TRBV20-1 and J usage is TRBJ2-7, with 7 bases fitting TRBD2. Losses at the gene ends were 6 bases for V and 2 bases for J; bases not matched to a gene: 13. Germline V gives CDR1 DFQATT, CDR2 SNEGSKA (reference sequence). This CDR3 has 15 amino acids. The CDR3 region is CSAQKGGSFAYEQYF. CDR3 nucleotides: TGCAGTGCCCAGAAGGGCGGGAGTTTTGCCTACGAGCAGTACTTC.

This clonotype was observed many times. This beta chain was picked up by a library intended for alpha chains and is off target, so its count carries little meaning. The rearrangement joins TRBV3-1 to TRBJ2-1, with TRBD2 matching over 11 bases. V lost 0 bases and J lost 10; bases outside the gene matches: 11. The germline V gene has CDR1 LGHDT and CDR2 YNNKEL (reference sequence). The CDR3 is 17 residues long. The CDR3 DNA sequence: TGTGCCAGCAGCCAAGATAGTAGGACTAGCGGGTTGGGGGAGCAGTTCTTC. Translation gives CASSQDSRTSGLGEQFF.